Each of the 10 T cell receptor beta chains below was sequenced from the same sample in a study of T cells in Graves' hyperthyroidism and ophthalmopathy. TCR beta CDR3 region amplification was performed from RNA transcripts. First-round RT-PCR with HTBI primers amplified the TCR CDR3 region. MiXCR, run by TCRdb on the multiplex PCR reads, gives a single entry per CDR3 protein. The data contain about 400,000 distinct CDR3 sequences, 15% to 18% of them seen just once; the ten biggest clones take up around an eighth. The specimen was blood. Receptors originate from a woman younger than 35 with Graves' hyperthyroidism.

V usage is TRBV29-1 and J usage is TRBJ2-3; 7 bases are shared with TRBD1. V gave up 6 bases and J gave up 3 bases; unmatched junction bases: 3. This CDR3 comprises 12 residues. CDR1 is SQVTM and CDR2 is ANQGSEA in the germline V gene. The CDR3 protein is CSVETGTDTQYF. CDR3 sequence (DNA): TGCAGCGTGGAGACAGGGACAGATACGCAGTATTTT.

This clonotype was counted many times. This chain joins TRBV29-1 and TRBJ2-1; 9 nucleotides match TRBD2. V was clipped by 5 bases and J by 8 bases; unmatched bases: 7. The CDR3 spans 13 residues. Germline V lookup: CDR1 SQVTM, CDR2 ANQGSEA. This chain's CDR3 is CSVQAGGFYEQFF. As DNA, the CDR3 is TGCAGCGTTCAAGCGGGAGGCTTTTATGAGCAGTTCTTC.

J is TRBJ2-2 and V is TRBV20-1; tentatively, D is TRBD2 (5 bases). CDR3 length: 13 residues. Germline V CDR1 and CDR2: DFQATT, SNEGSKA (reference sequence). Between the trimmed V and J ends, which lost 3 bases and 6 bases, there was a span of 11 bases. The CDR3: CSARGTGSGELFF. CDR3 in DNA: TGCAGTGCTAGGGGTACGGGGTCCGGGGAGCTGTTTTTT.

This clonotype was seen many times. V usage is TRBV11-3 and J usage is TRBJ2-3; possible D gene TRBD1, 6 bases. Trimming shortened V by 6 bases and J by 3 bases, and 10 bases separated the two germline ends. Germline V lookup: CDR1 SGHNT, CDR2 YENEEA. The CDR3 is made up of 13 amino acids. For the CDR3, the DNA is TGTGCCAGCAGACTAAGGGGGACAGATACGCAGTATTTT. This sequence encodes CASRLRGTDTQYF.

In this sample, this clonotype turned up many times. The chain is built from TRBV14 and TRBJ1-1, with D uncertain. This CDR3 contains 14 residues. V lost 1 base to trimming and J lost 4 bases, with 10 bases between them. Germline V gene data show CDR1 as SGHDN and CDR2 as FVKESK. CDR3 in DNA: TGTGCCAGCAGCCAAGCCCGGAGGACCACTGAAGCTTTCTTT. It is translated as CASSQARRTTEAFF.

This clonotype was seen a few times. The gene calls are TRBV6-1 and TRBJ2-4; TRBD1 or TRBD2 may be the D gene (7 bases each). CDR1 is MNHNS, CDR2 SASEGT, per germline. The CDR3 spans 16 residues. With 7 bases removed from V and 0 bases from J, the gap between germline ends came to 16 bases. The CDR3 reads CASTGGDSLAKNIQYF. The CDR3 DNA is TGTGCCAGCACTGGGGGGGACAGCCTAGCCAAAAACATTCAGTACTTC.

The chain combines TRBV28 with TRBJ2-3; D not resolved. The CDR3 has 14 residues. V was shortened by 3 bases and J by 6 bases, with 13 bases between the two germline ends. The V gene's germline CDR1 is MDHEN and CDR2 SYDVKM. CDR3 sequence (DNA): TGTGCCAGCAGTTTTGGCCGATCCTTCGATACGCAGTATTTT. Translated: CASSFGRSFDTQYF.

This clonotype has a handful of counts. The chain links TRBV5-1 to TRBJ2-7; 8 nucleotides align to TRBD2. V was clipped by 2 bases and J by 5 bases; unmatched bases: 6. Germline-derived CDR1 and CDR2 are SGHRS and YFSETQ. The CDR3 is made up of 14 amino acids. CDR3 nucleotides: TGCGCCAGCAGCTTCGGGGGGGCTCGGGACGAGCAGTACTTC. It translates to CASSFGGARDEQYF.

This CDR3 is CSARDVQGDSPLHF. The CDR3 region has the DNA TGCAGTGCTAGAGATGTACAGGGGGATTCACCCCTCCACTTT. The chain employs TRBV20-1 and TRBJ1-6; 8 positions match TRBD1. The CDR3 consists of 14 residues. Germline V gene lookup returns CDR1 DFQATT and CDR2 SNEGSKA (reference sequence). The J segment lost 8 bases and the V segment lost 0 bases, leaving 3 bases of the junction unmatched.

This clonotype was counted between two and nine times. The genes are TRBV19 and TRBJ1-5; no clear D. Trimming took off 3 bases at V and 4 bases at J, with 10 bases between the two ends. The CDR3 is 14 amino acids. The germline V gene encodes CDR1 LNHDA and CDR2 SQIVND (reference sequence). CDR3 protein: CASSIGQFNQPQHF. In nucleotides, the CDR3 is TGTGCCAGTAGTATCGGGCAGTTTAATCAGCCCCAGCATTTT.